This is a list of T cell receptor beta chains from one sample in a study of tumor T cells in aggressive B-cell lymphoma. Libraries were prepared by immunoSEQ multiplex PCR; TCRdb keeps only in-frame clonotypes and omits some of them. The sample lists 4,000 to 5,000 clones, more than 75% occurring once. The sample consisted of tumor tissue. The receptors come from an adult with diffuse large B cell lymphoma. Both conserved end residues are part of each CDR3. The D gene is left open where the match is weak. Size is omitted from some rows. Given values are once, few, many or a class for expanded clones.

CDR3 protein	CDR3 DNA	CDR3 length	V gene	J gene	D gene	clone size
CALTGYNSPLHF	TGTGCCTTGACAGGGTATAATTCACCCCTCCACTTT	12	TRBV30	TRBJ1-6	TRBD1	NA
CASSRDFGVYNEQFF	TGTGCCAGCAGCCGGGACTTTGGGGTATACAATGAGCAGTTCTTC	15	TRBV5-4	TRBJ2-1	NA	NA
CASSEGGRFDEQFF	TGTGCTAGCAGCGAGGGGGGGAGGTTCGATGAGCAGTTCTTC	14	TRBV7-7	TRBJ2-1	NA	NA
CASSPEFVWGAGEKLFF	TGTGCCAGCAGCCCCGAGTTTGTGTGGGGCGCAGGTGAAAAACTGTTTTTT	17	TRBV7-2	TRBJ1-4	NA	once
CASSEATGGLSEAFF	TGTGCCAGCAGTGAAGCCACAGGGGGGTTGTCTGAAGCTTTCTTT	15	TRBV2	TRBJ1-1	TRBD1	NA
CASSLRQFFSGANVLTF	TGTGCCAGCAGCTTGCGACAGTTTTTCTCTGGGGCCAACGTCCTGACTTTC	17	TRBV5-4	TRBJ2-6	NA	NA
CASSLGSGGAETQYF	TGTGCCAGCAGCTTGGGTAGCGGGGGGGCGGAGACCCAGTACTTC	15	TRBV7-3	TRBJ2-5	TRBD2	NA
CASSLVGGGSYNEQFF	TGTGCCAGCAGCCTAGTAGGGGGCGGCTCCTACAATGAGCAGTTCTTC	16	TRBV11-1	TRBJ2-1	TRBD1	NA
CASSTRDTRILVSYEQYF	TGTGCCAGCAGCACCCGGGACACGCGCATATTGGTATCCTACGAGCAGTACTTC	18	TRBV28	TRBJ2-7	NA	NA
CAILAGSSYNSPLHF	TGTGCCATCCTCGCCGGGAGCTCCTATAATTCACCCCTCCACTTT	15	TRBV28	TRBJ1-6	NA	NA
CASSITGTNTGELFF	TGTGCCAGTAGTATTACAGGAACAAACACCGGGGAGCTGTTTTTT	15	TRBV19	TRBJ2-2	NA	NA
CASSLGTMNTEAFF	TGTGCCAGCAGCTTGGGAACAATGAACACTGAAGCTTTCTTT	14	TRBV5-4	TRBJ1-1	NA	NA
CAWNVYSSTDTQYF	TGTGCCTGGAACGTCTACTCTAGCACAGATACGCAGTATTTT	14	TRBV30	TRBJ2-3	NA	NA
CASSIGQASNQPQHF	TGTGCCAGTAGTATAGGGCAGGCCAGCAATCAGCCCCAGCATTTT	15	TRBV19	TRBJ1-5	NA	NA
CSVVEDYEQYF	TGCAGCGTAGTGGAGGACTACGAGCAGTACTTC	11	TRBV29-1	TRBJ2-7	NA	NA
CASSLDRGRTEAFF	TGTGCCAGCAGCTTAGACAGGGGGAGGACTGAAGCTTTCTTT	14	TRBV7-2	TRBJ1-1	TRBD1	NA
CASTNTGFYGGYTF	TGTGCCAGCACTAACACAGGATTCTATGGCGGCTACACCTTC	14	TRBV6-5	TRBJ1-2	NA	NA
CASSWTGWENYGYTF	TGTGCCAGCAGTTGGACAGGGTGGGAGAACTATGGCTACACCTTC	15	TRBV7-2	TRBJ1-2	TRBD1	once
CASSLSGTSPKSGYNEQFF	TGTGCCAGCAGCTTAAGTGGGACTAGCCCGAAATCGGGGTACAATGAGCAGTTCTTC	19	TRBV13	TRBJ2-1	TRBD2	NA
CASSITDRFYEQYF	TGTGCCAGTAGTATAACGGACAGATTCTACGAGCAGTACTTC	14	TRBV19	TRBJ2-7	NA	NA
CASSMGLAGGQETQYF	TGTGCCAGCAGCATGGGACTAGCGGGGGGGCAAGAGACCCAGTACTTC	16	TRBV9	TRBJ2-5	TRBD2	NA
CASSSGTAQETQYF	TGTGCCAGCAGCTCTGGGACAGCCCAAGAGACCCAGTACTTC	14	TRBV7-3	TRBJ2-5	TRBD1	NA
CASGPANGQPQHF	TGTGCCAGCGGGCCTGCAAACGGTCAGCCCCAGCATTTT	13	TRBV6-6	TRBJ1-5	NA	NA
CASSLGGLAQAELFF	TGTGCCAGCAGCTTGGGCGGACTAGCACAAGCGGAGCTGTTTTTT	15	TRBV5-6	TRBJ2-2	TRBD2	NA
CASSWGLEVNEQFF	TGCGCCAGCAGCTGGGGACTAGAAGTCAATGAGCAGTTCTTC	14	TRBV5-1	TRBJ2-1	TRBD2	NA
CASSYQGDYGNTIYF	TGTGCCAGCAGCTACCAGGGGGATTATGGAAACACCATATATTTT	15	TRBV7-6	TRBJ1-3	TRBD1	NA
CASRSPTTGTYEQYF	TGTGCCAGCAGGTCCCCCACGACAGGTACCTACGAGCAGTACTTC	15	TRBV6-6	TRBJ2-7	NA	NA
CSARRGPEAFF	TGCAGTGCTAGAAGGGGTCCTGAAGCTTTCTTT	11	TRBV20-1	TRBJ1-1	NA	NA
CASSPRGGRQYF	TGTGCCAGCAGTCCCCGAGGGGGTAGGCAGTATTTT	12	TRBV2	TRBJ2-3	NA	NA
CASSPDRQETQYF	TGTGCTAGCAGTCCTGACAGGCAAGAGACCCAGTACTTC	13	TRBV7-7	TRBJ2-5	NA	once
CASSIDRLAGGEQYF	TGTGCCAGTAGTATAGATCGATTAGCGGGAGGCGAGCAGTACTTC	15	TRBV19	TRBJ2-7	TRBD2	NA
CASSYRLGGPSTDTQYF	TGTGCCAGCAGTTATCGCCTCGGGGGGCCCAGCACAGATACGCAGTATTTT	17	TRBV7-2	TRBJ2-3	NA	NA
CASSESGRGRVGAFF	TGCGCCAGCAGTGAGTCCGGCAGGGGTAGGGTCGGAGCTTTCTTT	15	TRBV10-2	TRBJ1-1	NA	NA
CASRKGANNEQFF	TGTGCCAGTAGGAAAGGGGCCAACAATGAGCAGTTCTTC	13	TRBV19	TRBJ2-1	NA	once
CASSLLRQGRLYEQYF	TGTGCCAGCTCACTTCTCCGACAGGGGCGTCTTTACGAGCAGTACTTC	16	TRBV18	TRBJ2-7	TRBD1	NA
CASSSSGTGGSEQYF	TGTGCCAGCAGCTCCTCCGGGACAGGGGGTTCCGAGCAGTACTTC	15	TRBV11-3	TRBJ2-7	TRBD1	few
CASSEALPGTGAYEQYF	TGTGCCAGCAGTGAAGCGCTTCCTGGGACAGGGGCGTACGAGCAGTACTTC	17	TRBV6-1	TRBJ2-7	TRBD1	NA